This T cell receptor beta chain was sequenced in a study of blood T cell repertoires in COVID-19. Original handling: Nucleated cell counts were estimated from reference gene primer amplification. Clones were sequenced by immunoSEQ multiplex PCR, and TCRdb holds only the in-frame ones, with some missing. That table gives V, J and clone size, and the DNA gave D and trimming. The profile shows more than 85,000 clones, 80% to 90% of them singletons. The V segment lost 0 bases and the J segment 1 base; nucleotides outside the gene matches: 6. The CDR3 is 18 amino acids. The germline V gene encodes CDR1 SGHDN and CDR2 FVKESK.

Specimen: peripheral blood. The rearrangement uses TRBV14 and TRBJ2-6; 7 nucleotides line up with TRBD1. This receptor was taken from a woman in her sixties or seventies with acute or convalescent COVID-19. CDR3 in amino acids: CASSQEDRDVSGANVLTF. The CDR3 DNA reads TGTGCCAGCAGCCAAGAAGACAGGGATGTTTCTGGGGCCAACGTCCTGACTTTC.